This is a list of T cell receptor beta chains from one sample in a study of T cell clones after liver transplantation. Assay: immunoSEQ multiplex PCR; the TCRdb copy retains only in-frame clones and omits some. The data hold more than 6,000 clones, with under 80% observed a single time. The input for sequencing was CD8+ T cells from blood, taken before liver transplant. These receptor sequences come from a human donor who received a liver transplant. The conserved cysteine and the conserved F or W are not part of the CDR3 here. Clone size is not always given. Where it is, it says once, few, many or a class for expanded clones.

j_call	v_call	clone_size	cdr3_aa
TRBJ2-5	TRBV9	-	ASSVAPVDSSIKETQY
TRBJ1-2	TRBV5-1	few	ASSFGYGYT
TRBJ2-7	TRBV7-2	-	ASSAGEAYEQY
TRBJ1-2	TRBV11-3	-	ASSLPDNMGLGGYT
TRBJ2-1	TRBV7-9	-	ASSQSGTGLNEQF
TRBJ2-5	TRBV19	once	ASSISQESWETQY
TRBJ2-1	TRBV27	-	ASSTAGVSLDEQF
TRBJ2-2	TRBV4-2	few	ASSQALSGADTGELF
TRBJ2-6	TRBV4-2	-	ASSLVLGDGANVLT
TRBJ1-3	TRBV19	-	ASSAGDRGSGNTIY
TRBJ2-1	TRBV7-9	-	ASSFPLSGSSYNEQF
TRBJ2-3	TRBV2	-	ASSYLAGVRDTQY
TRBJ2-1	TRBV11-3	few	ASRVRDYYNEQF
TRBJ2-4	TRBV4-2	-	ASSQDGIAGGPNIQY
TRBJ1-1	TRBV27	-	ASSLSAAFGVFTEAF
TRBJ2-1	TRBV10-2	-	ASTTPGGAKNEQF
TRBJ2-1	TRBV7-9	-	ASSFTSTEQF
TRBJ2-2	TRBV7-9	-	ASSPWGGSNTGELF
TRBJ1-1	TRBV6-1	-	ASSGTGDGNTEAF
TRBJ2-2	TRBV2	-	ASSTRDLLNTGELF
TRBJ1-4	TRBV18	-	ASSPGDRGADEKLF
TRBJ1-6	TRBV30	-	AWRGVPSSYNSPLH
TRBJ2-1	TRBV7-9	-	ASSLGTYEQF
TRBJ1-6	TRBV28	few	ASSLLPEANSPLH
TRBJ2-7	TRBV6-5	-	ASSEVRSSYEQY
TRBJ2-1	TRBV6-6	once	ASGNRPGEQF
TRBJ2-1	TRBV28	-	ASSASSYNEQF
TRBJ2-1	TRBV5-1	-	ASSPPAVAYNEQF
TRBJ1-3	TRBV5-6	-	ASSWTGRSGNTIY
TRBJ1-1	TRBV27	-	ASSFQMNTEAF
TRBJ1-6	TRBV5-8	few	ASSFRTNSPLH
TRBJ1-5	TRBV7-9	-	ASSFPGEQPQH
TRBJ1-2	TRBV5-6	-	ASSSPGRGDYGYT
TRBJ2-1	TRBV5-4	-	ASSLELNEQF
TRBJ2-7	TRBV5-1	-	ASKRTSSYEQY
TRBJ1-3	TRBV21-1	-	ATWDNRNPAGNTIY
TRBJ1-4	TRBV28	few	ASSSVGHQWGDEKLF
TRBJ2-1	TRBV4-1	-	ASSQEGTDRLHWNEQF
TRBJ1-1	TRBV5-1	-	ASRRGERAF
TRBJ1-2	TRBV9	-	ASSADPGQGGYGYT
TRBJ1-3	TRBV28	few	ASSRRQGIAGNTIY
TRBJ2-3	TRBV11-1	-	ASSLRDRGTSDTQY
TRBJ2-7	TRBV27	-	ASSLSPPYEQY
TRBJ2-1	TRBV18	-	ASSPLLIVGSDEQF
TRBJ1-1	TRBV6-5	-	ASSYRGFTEAF
TRBJ2-5	TRBV7-8	-	ASSLAGGQGY
TRBJ2-1	TRBV6-1	-	AGTSGRGEQF
TRBJ2-5	TRBV7-2	-	ASSLEPSGETQY
TRBJ2-2	TRBV6-5	-	ASSWSTGELF
TRBJ1-3	TRBV4-1	-	ASSQGGTSGNTIY
TRBJ2-7	TRBV14	-	ASSQEYRPYEQY